This TCR beta chain was profiled in a study of CD8 T cells in ankylosing spondylitis. Trimming took 2 bases from V and 4 from J, leaving 13 bases between them. The CDR3 covers 15 residues. CDR1 and CDR2 (germline): MDHEN, SYDVKM. Whole-study findings and limits: There were earlier reports of some motif variants in reactive arthritis synovial fluid and blood. Disease-associated clones were reportedly significantly overrepresented in matched ankylosing spondylitis synovial fluid.

Each TCR beta library was made by quantitative 5'-RACE that incorporated molecular barcodes. TCRdb reprocessed the 5' RACE reads via MiXCR and lists one record per CDR3 protein. The sample contains fewer than 200,000 distinct CDR3 sequences, approximately 9.9% of which appear only once. This clonotype was counted a few times. Its antigen is undetermined. Sequenced input: blood, either unsorted or a sorted T cell fraction (not recorded which). The sequence was obtained from a female donor with ankylosing spondylitis or in good health (not recorded which). The chain employs TRBV28 and TRBJ2-3; possibly TRBD1 for D (5 bases). For the CDR3, the DNA is TGTGCCAGCAGTTTACGCCAGGGCAGACCAGATACGCAGTATTTT. Residues: CASSLRQGRPDTQYF.